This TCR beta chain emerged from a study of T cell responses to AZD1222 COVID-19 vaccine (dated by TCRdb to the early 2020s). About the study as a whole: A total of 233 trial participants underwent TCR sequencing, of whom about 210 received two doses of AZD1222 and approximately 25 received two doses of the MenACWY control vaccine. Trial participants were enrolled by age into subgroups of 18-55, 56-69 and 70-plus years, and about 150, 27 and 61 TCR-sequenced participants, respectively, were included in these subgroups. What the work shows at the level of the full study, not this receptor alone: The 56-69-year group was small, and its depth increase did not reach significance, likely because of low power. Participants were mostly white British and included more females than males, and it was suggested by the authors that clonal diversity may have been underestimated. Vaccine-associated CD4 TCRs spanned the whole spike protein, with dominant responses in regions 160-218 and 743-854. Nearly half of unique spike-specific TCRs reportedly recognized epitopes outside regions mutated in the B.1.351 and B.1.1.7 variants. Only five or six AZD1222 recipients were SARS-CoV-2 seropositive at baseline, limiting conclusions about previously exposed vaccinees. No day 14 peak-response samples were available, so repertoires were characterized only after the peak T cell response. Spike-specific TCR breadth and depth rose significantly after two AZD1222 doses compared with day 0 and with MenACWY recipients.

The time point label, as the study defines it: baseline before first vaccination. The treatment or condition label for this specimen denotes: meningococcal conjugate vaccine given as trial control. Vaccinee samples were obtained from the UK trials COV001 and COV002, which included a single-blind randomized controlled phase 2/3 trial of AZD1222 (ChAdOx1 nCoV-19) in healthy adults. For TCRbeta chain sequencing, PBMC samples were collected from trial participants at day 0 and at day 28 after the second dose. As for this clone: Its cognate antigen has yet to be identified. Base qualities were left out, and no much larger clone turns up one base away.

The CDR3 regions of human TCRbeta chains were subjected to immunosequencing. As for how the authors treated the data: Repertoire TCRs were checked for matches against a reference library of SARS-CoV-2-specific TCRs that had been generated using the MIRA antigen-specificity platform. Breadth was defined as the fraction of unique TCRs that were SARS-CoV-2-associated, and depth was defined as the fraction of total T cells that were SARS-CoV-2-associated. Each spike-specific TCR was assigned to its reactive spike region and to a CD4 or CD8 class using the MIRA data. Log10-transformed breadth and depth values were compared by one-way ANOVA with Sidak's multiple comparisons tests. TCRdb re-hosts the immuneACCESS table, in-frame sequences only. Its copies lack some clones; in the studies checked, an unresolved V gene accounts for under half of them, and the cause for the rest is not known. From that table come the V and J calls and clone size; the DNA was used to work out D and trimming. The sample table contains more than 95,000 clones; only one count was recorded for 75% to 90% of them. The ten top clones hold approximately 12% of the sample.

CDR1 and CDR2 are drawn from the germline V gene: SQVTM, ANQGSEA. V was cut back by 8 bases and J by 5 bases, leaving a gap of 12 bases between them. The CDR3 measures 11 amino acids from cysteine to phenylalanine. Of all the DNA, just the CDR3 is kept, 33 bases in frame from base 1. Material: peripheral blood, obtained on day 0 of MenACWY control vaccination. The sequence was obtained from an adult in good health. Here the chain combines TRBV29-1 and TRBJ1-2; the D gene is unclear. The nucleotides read TGCAGCCCCGAACAGCCTTATGGCTACACCTTC. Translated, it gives CSPEQPYGYTF.